These 21 T cell receptor beta chains were all obtained from the same sample, sequenced in a study of beta chain features in type 1 diabetes. TCRB transcripts that were expressed got sequenced, as all of the isolated RNA had been reverse transcribed. Clones were read by immunoSEQ multiplex PCR, and TCRdb kept only the in-frame ones, dropping some. The repertoire holds roughly 300,000 clones, with 6.5% to 10% as singletons. The sequencing input was central memory CD4+ T cells from blood. All receptors come from a woman between 18 and 29 years old in good health.

This clone occurred once. This chain joins TRBV4-2 and TRBJ2-3, with D perhaps matching TRBD2 (6 bases). The length of the CDR3 is 16 residues. V gave up 0 bases and J gave up 3 bases, with 13 bases separating them. In germline, CDR1 is LGHNA, CDR2 YNFKEQ. CDR3 protein: CASSQDGTRGTDTQYF. The CDR3 DNA follows: TGTGCCAGCAGCCAAGATGGCACCCGGGGGACAGATACGCAGTATTTT.

V is TRBV4-1 and J is TRBJ2-1, with D perhaps matching TRBD1 or TRBD2 (6 bases each). CDR1 MGHRA and CDR2 YSYEKL come from the germline V gene. CDR3 length: 15 residues. Trimming cost V 2 bases and J 6 bases, with 14 bases left between them. CDR3 bases: TGCGCCAGCAGCCAAAGGGGGGAGGTTATCAATGAGCAGTTCTTC. This translates into CASSQRGEVINEQFF.

This clone was seen more than once but under ten times. This sequence joins TRBV11-2 and TRBJ2-3; 10 bases match TRBD1. The CDR3 is made up of 16 amino acids. J gave up 3 bases and V 2 bases, and 5 bases lay outside the gene matches. Germline V gene data show CDR1 as SGHAT and CDR2 as FQNNGV. CDR3 amino acids: CASSLMGQGLTDTQYF. In DNA form, the CDR3 reads TGTGCCAGCAGCTTAATGGGACAGGGGTTGACAGATACGCAGTATTTT.

This clone was detected a few times. The chain uses TRBV2 and TRBJ2-7, with D perhaps TRBD1 (6 bases). The V end lost 4 bases, the J end lost 2 bases, and 12 bases lay between the germline ends. CDR1 is SNHLY and CDR2 is FYNNEI in the germline V gene. The CDR3 contains 14 residues. The CDR3 region has the DNA TGTGCCAGCAGTGTATCCGGGACAACCTACGAGCAGTACTTC. It encodes CASSVSGTTYEQYF. Full variable domain (outside the CDR3, taken from reference TRBV2 and TRBJ2-7): EPEVTQTPSHQVTQMGQEVILRCVPISNHLYFYWYRQILGQKVEFLVSFYNNEISEKSEIFDDQFSVERPDGSNFTLKIRSTKLEDSAMYFCASSVSGTTYEQYFGPGTRLTVT.

In the case of this clone: Distinct nucleotide sequences in the sample also encode this CDR3. This chain links TRBV10-2 with TRBJ2-1; D not certain. The germline CDR1 and CDR2 sequences are WSHSY and SAAADI. V lost 3 bases and J 5 bases, leaving 5 bases between the germline ends. This CDR3 spans 12 amino acids. The CDR3 loop is CASSEFNNEQFF. Written as DNA, the CDR3 is TGCGCCAGCAGTGAATTCAACAATGAGCAGTTCTTC.

The chain carries TRBV18 and TRBJ1-5; 7 bases map to TRBD1. Trimming removed 4 bases from V and 7 bases from J; junction bases left unmatched: 7. The CDR3 totals 14 residues. From germline, CDR1 is KGHSH and CDR2 LQKENI. CDR3 amino acids: CASSQGAGGQPQHF. CDR3 DNA: TGTGCCAGCTCACAGGGGGCTGGGGGACAGCCCCAGCATTTT.

About this clone itself: The same CDR3 can be traced to other DNA sequences in this sample. The rearrangement uses TRBV2 and TRBJ1-5, with TRBD1 matching over 7 bases. Trimming at V came to 3 bases and at J to 7 bases, leaving 6 bases not matched to a gene. The CDR3 extends over 14 amino acids. Germline CDR1 is SNHLY and CDR2 is FYNNEI. Written as DNA, the CDR3 is TGTGCCAGCAGTGATAGGACAGGAGGCCAGCCCCAGCATTTT. This codes for CASSDRTGGQPQHF.

This clone has at least ten counts. The V gene is TRBV11-2, the J gene TRBJ2-2; D uncertain. The V end lost 2 bases, the J end lost 7 bases, and 8 bases lay between the germline ends. This CDR3 contains 13 residues. Germline CDR1 is SGHAT and CDR2 is FQNNGV. CDR3 bases: TGTGCCAGCAGCTTAAGAAGTATCGGGGAGCTGTTTTTT. Protein: CASSLRSIGELFF.

V is TRBV14 and J is TRBJ2-3; D uncertain. This CDR3 spans 17 amino acids. Germline V lookup: CDR1 SGHDN, CDR2 FVKESK. V was cut by 3 bases and J by 2 bases, with 18 bases left in between. The CDR3 spells CASSHALHDSPTDTQYF. CDR3 DNA: TGTGCCAGCAGCCACGCTTTACACGACTCGCCCACAGATACGCAGTATTTT. Filled out from reference TRBV14 and TRBJ2-3, the complete variable domain reads EAGVTQFPSHSVIEKGQTVTLRCDPISGHDNLYWYRRVMGKEIKFLLHFVKESKQDESGMPNNRFLAERTGGTYSTLKVQPAELEDSGVYFCASSHALHDSPTDTQYFGPGTRLTVL.

The chain combines TRBV7-2 with TRBJ1-1, with TRBD1 matching over 8 bases. The germline CDR1 and CDR2 sequences are SGHTA and FQGNSA. The CDR3 totals 16 residues. V trimming: 4 bases; J trimming: 7 bases; junction bases outside the gene matches: 14. CDR3 bases: TGTGCCAGCAGCTCCCGAGACAGGGGAAGAACAAATGAAGCTTTCTTT. Translated: CASSSRDRGRTNEAFF. Looking up the rest from reference TRBV7-2 and TRBJ1-1 gives the full variable domain: GAGVSQSPSNKVTEKGKDVELRCDPISGHTALYWYRQSLGQGLEFLIYFQGNSAPDKSGLPSDRFSAERTGGSVSTLTIQRTQQEDSAVYLCASSSRDRGRTNEAFFGQGTRLTVV.

J is TRBJ2-2 and V is TRBV7-2; D may be TRBD1 (5 bases). CDR3 length equals 14 residues. V lost 6 bases and J lost 1, with 9 bases in between. CDR1 SGHTA and CDR2 FQGNSA come from the germline V gene. DNA of the CDR3: TGTGCCAGCAGTCAGGGCCTGAACACCGGGGAGCTGTTTTTT. The encoded protein is CASSQGLNTGELFF. Looking up the rest from reference TRBV7-2 and TRBJ2-2 gives the full variable domain: GAGVSQSPSNKVTEKGKDVELRCDPISGHTALYWYRQSLGQGLEFLIYFQGNSAPDKSGLPSDRFSAERTGGSVSTLTIQRTQQEDSAVYLCASSQGLNTGELFFGEGSRLTVL.

This clone was detected ten times or more. The chain joins TRBV18 to TRBJ1-2; 9 bases match TRBD1. Germline-derived CDR1 and CDR2 are KGHSH and LQKENI. CDR3 length equals 15 residues. Losses at the gene ends were 4 bases for V and 8 bases for J; bases not matched to a gene: 11. The CDR3, as DNA: TGTGCCAGCTCACAACACGCCGGGACAGGGACCGGCTACACCTTC. This gives the protein CASSQHAGTGTGYTF.

This clone was recorded a few times. V usage is TRBV4-3 and J usage is TRBJ1-4, with 9 bases aligning to TRBD1. This CDR3 spans 17 amino acids. V lost 0 bases and J lost 11; bases outside the gene matches: 13. The germline gives CDR1 LGHNA, CDR2 YSLEER. The CDR3 here is CASSQDVTGQGTSKLFF. The CDR3 nucleotides read TGCGCCAGCAGCCAAGATGTGACAGGACAGGGGACTTCGAAACTGTTTTTT.

The CDR3 sequence is CASSPFSGTANTGELFF. CDR3 nucleotide sequence: TGTGCCAGCAGCCCCTTTTCCGGGACTGCGAACACCGGGGAGCTGTTTTTT. The V call is TRBV11-2, the J call TRBJ2-2; D perhaps matches TRBD2 (6 bases). Trimming took off 5 bases at V and 0 bases at J, with 16 bases between the two ends. The CDR3 is 17 residues long. The germline CDR1 and CDR2 sequences are SGHAT and FQNNGV.

This clone was observed a few times. Other nucleotide sequences from this sample produce the same CDR3. The V call is TRBV5-4, the J call TRBJ1-2; D call uncertain. Germline V gene data show CDR1 as SGHNT and CDR2 as YYREEE (reference sequence). This CDR3 contains 14 residues. V lost 2 bases to trimming and J lost 3 bases, with 11 bases between them. CDR3 DNA: TGTGCCAGCAGCTTCCCACGAGGAGACTATGGCTACACCTTC. Protein: CASSFPRGDYGYTF.

This clone was observed a few times. The chain combines TRBV7-2 with TRBJ2-1, with D unclear. Germline CDR1 SGHTA, CDR2 FQGNSA. The CDR3 totals 14 residues. V lost 1 base and J 1 base, leaving 5 bases between the germline ends. The DNA for the CDR3 is TGTGCCAGCAGCTTAGACGGATCCTACAATGAGCAGTTCTTC. Protein: CASSLDGSYNEQFF.

The chain couples TRBV29-1 to TRBJ2-7; 9 nucleotides align to TRBD1. The V and J ends lost 7 bases and 7 bases, in that order; junction bases with no gene match: 20. CDR1 is SQVTM, CDR2 ANQGSEA, per germline. The CDR3 runs to 16 residues. The CDR3 loop is CSATRYSGTGFWEQYF. CDR3 DNA sequence: TGCAGCGCTACAAGATATAGTGGGACAGGGTTCTGGGAGCAGTACTTC.

CDR3 region: CASSPRYGSNQPQHF. DNA of the CDR3: TGTGCCAGCAGCCCTCGCTACGGTAGCAATCAGCCCCAGCATTTT. The chain combines TRBV27 with TRBJ1-5; no clear D gene. The CDR3 is 15 residues long. Trimming took off 6 bases at V and 0 bases at J, with 12 bases between the two ends. CDR1 and CDR2 from the germline V gene are MNHEY and SMNVEV (reference sequence).

This clone was picked up a small number of times. This specimen includes other DNA sequences encoding the same CDR3. The chain carries TRBV7-2 and TRBJ2-1, with TRBD2 as a possible D gene (5 bases). CDR3 length: 13 amino acids. Germline V gives CDR1 SGHTA, CDR2 FQGNSA. Trimming left V 0 bases short and J 5 bases short, with 5 bases between. CDR3 sequence: CASSLARDNEQFF. In DNA, the CDR3 is TGTGCCAGCAGCTTAGCGCGGGACAATGAGCAGTTCTTC.

This sequence joins TRBV2 and TRBJ2-3; either TRBD1 or TRBD2 may fit D (5 bases each). This CDR3 has 14 amino acids. Per germline, CDR1 SNHLY and CDR2 FYNNEI. The V end was cut by 8 bases, the J end by 1 base, with 13 bases between. The CDR3 DNA sequence: TGTGCCAGCGGAGGACAAACCGGCACAGATACGCAGTATTTT. Its protein product is CASGGQTGTDTQYF.

This clone was found a few times. This chain links TRBV13 with TRBJ2-1; D unclear. V lost 2 bases and J 10 bases, leaving 12 bases between the germline ends. The CDR3 has 13 amino acids. CDR1 and CDR2 from the germline V gene are PRHDT and FYEKMQ (reference sequence). CDR3 sequence (DNA): TGTGCCAGCAGCTTACTCAGAAGTCAAGAGCAGTTCTTC. Translating gives CASSLLRSQEQFF. The variable domain in full, with the rest retrieved from reference TRBV13 and TRBJ2-1, is AAGVIQSPRHLIKEKRETATLKCYPIPRHDTVYWYQQGPGQDPQFLISFYEKMQSDKGSIPDRFSAQQFSDYHSELNMSSLELGDSALYFCASSLLRSQEQFFGPGTRLTVL.